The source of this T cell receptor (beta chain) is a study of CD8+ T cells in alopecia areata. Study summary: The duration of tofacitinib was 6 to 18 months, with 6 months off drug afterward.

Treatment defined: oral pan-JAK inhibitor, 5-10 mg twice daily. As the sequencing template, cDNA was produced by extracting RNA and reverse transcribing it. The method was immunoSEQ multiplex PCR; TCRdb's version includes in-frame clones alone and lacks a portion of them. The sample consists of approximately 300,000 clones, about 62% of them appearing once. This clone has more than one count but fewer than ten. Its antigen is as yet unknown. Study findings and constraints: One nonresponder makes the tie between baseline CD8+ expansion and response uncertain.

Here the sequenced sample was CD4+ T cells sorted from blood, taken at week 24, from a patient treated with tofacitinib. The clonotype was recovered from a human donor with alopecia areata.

The CDR3 sequence: CASSLTRDRAYGYTF. The CDR3 coding sequence is TGTGCCAGCAGCTTAACCCGGGACCGAGCCTATGGCTACACCTTC. The V gene is TRBV7-9, the J gene TRBJ1-2; D may be TRBD1 (5 bases). CDR1 and CDR2 (germline): SEHNR, FQNEAQ (reference sequence). Trimming pared 2 bases from V and 4 bases from J, leaving 14 bases between. This CDR3 has 15 amino acids. Using reference TRBV7-9 and TRBJ1-2 for the parts outside the CDR3, the full variable domain is DTGVSQNPRHKITKRGQNVTFRCDPISEHNRLYWYRQTLGQGPEFLTYFQNEAQLEKSRLLSDRFSAERPKGSFSTLEIQRTEQGDSAMYLCASSLTRDRAYGYTFGSGTRLTVV.